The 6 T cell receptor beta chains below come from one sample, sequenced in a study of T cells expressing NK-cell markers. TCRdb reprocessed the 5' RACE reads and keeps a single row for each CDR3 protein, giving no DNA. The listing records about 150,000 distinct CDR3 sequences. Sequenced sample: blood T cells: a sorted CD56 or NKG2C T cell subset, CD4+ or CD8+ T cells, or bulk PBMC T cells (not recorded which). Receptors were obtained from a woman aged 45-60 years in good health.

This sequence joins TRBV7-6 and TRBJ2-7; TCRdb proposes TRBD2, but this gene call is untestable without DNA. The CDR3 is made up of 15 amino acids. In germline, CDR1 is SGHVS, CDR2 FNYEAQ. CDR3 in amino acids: CASSLDSTGGDEQYF.

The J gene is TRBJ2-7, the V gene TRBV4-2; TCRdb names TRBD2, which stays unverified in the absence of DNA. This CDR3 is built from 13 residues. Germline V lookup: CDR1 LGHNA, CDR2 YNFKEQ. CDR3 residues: CASSPGLGYEQYF.

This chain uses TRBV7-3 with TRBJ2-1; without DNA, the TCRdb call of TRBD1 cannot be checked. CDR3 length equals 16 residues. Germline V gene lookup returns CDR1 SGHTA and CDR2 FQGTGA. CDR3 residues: CASSLIGGESYNEQFF. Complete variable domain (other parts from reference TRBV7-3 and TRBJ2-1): GAGVSQTPSNKVTEKGKYVELRCDPISGHTALYWYRQSLGQGPEFLIYFQGTGAADDSGLPNDRFFAVRPEGSVSTLKIQRTERGDSAVYLCASSLIGGESYNEQFFGPGTRLTVL.

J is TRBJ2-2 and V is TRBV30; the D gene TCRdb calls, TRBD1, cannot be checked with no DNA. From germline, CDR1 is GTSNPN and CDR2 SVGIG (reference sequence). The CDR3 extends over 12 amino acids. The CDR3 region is CAWSPWSGELFF. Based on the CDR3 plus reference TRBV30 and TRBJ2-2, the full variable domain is SQTIHQWPATLVQPVGSPLSLECTVEGTSNPNLYWYRQAAGRGLQLLFYSVGIGQISSEVPQNLSASRPQDRQFILSSKKLLLSDSGFYLCAWSPWSGELFFGEGSRLTVL.

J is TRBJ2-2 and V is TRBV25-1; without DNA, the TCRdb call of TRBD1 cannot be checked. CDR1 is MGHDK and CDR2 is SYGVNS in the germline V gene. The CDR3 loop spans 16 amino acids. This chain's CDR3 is CASSNHPTGVTGELFF.

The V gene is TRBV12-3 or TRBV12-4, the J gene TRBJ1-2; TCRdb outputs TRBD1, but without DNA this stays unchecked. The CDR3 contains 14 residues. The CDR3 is CASRPMDRGDGYTF.